Below, 23 T cell receptor beta chains from the same sample are listed, as sequenced in a study of blood T cell repertoires in COVID-19. The assay was immunoSEQ multiplex PCR, and TCRdb's table has in-frame clones only and misses some. The sample lists over 40,000 clones, approximately 86% occurring once. The sample taken for sequencing was peripheral blood. The receptors stem from a man older than 75 with active COVID-19.

This sequence joins TRBV5-1 and TRBJ2-1; 7 nucleotides agree with TRBD1. V trimming: 4 bases; J trimming: 12 bases; junction bases outside the gene matches: 7. Germline CDR1 and CDR2: SGHRS and YFSETQ. The CDR3 covers 12 residues. The CDR3 spells CASSPTGDRQFF. DNA for the CDR3: TGCGCCAGCAGCCCCACAGGGGATAGGCAGTTCTTC.

The chain has TRBV28 and TRBJ1-1; D uncertain. From germline, CDR1 is MDHEN and CDR2 SYDVKM. This CDR3 is 12 amino acids long. Trimming took off 2 bases at V and 7 bases at J, with 8 bases between the two ends. CDR3 residues: CASSLLSGEAFF. CDR3 in DNA: TGTGCCAGCAGTTTACTTTCCGGTGAAGCTTTCTTT. Full variable domain (remainder filled in from reference TRBV28 and TRBJ1-1): DVKVTQSSRYLVKRTGEKVFLECVQDMDHENMFWYRQDPGLGLRLIYFSYDVKMKEKGDIPEGYSVSREKKERFSLILESASTNQTSMYLCASSLLSGEAFFGQGTRLTVV.

The V call is TRBV4-1, the J call TRBJ1-6, with TRBD1 as a possible D gene (5 bases). This CDR3 contains 15 residues. Germline CDR1 MGHRA, CDR2 YSYEKL. Trimming removed 7 bases from V and 9 bases from J, with 19 bases in between. In DNA, the CDR3 is TGCGCCAGCAACAGGCCTTATGGTGTCGTTTCACCCCTCCACTTT. The encoded protein is CASNRPYGVVSPLHF.

This clone was picked up one time. The chain uses TRBV19 and TRBJ2-1, with 10 bases lining up with TRBD1. The CDR3 is 16 residues long. J gave up 6 bases and V 6 bases, and 11 bases lay outside the gene matches. Germline V gene data show CDR1 as LNHDA and CDR2 as SQIVND (reference sequence). The CDR3 nucleotides read TGTGCCAGTAGAGTATTGGGGACAGGGGCGATCAATGAGCAGTTCTTC. Protein product: CASRVLGTGAINEQFF.

This clone was picked up one time. The V gene is TRBV21-1, the J gene TRBJ2-7; the table's D call, TRBD1, was not checked against the DNA. TRBV21-1 is flagged as a pseudogene. This CDR3 spans 15 amino acids. The CDR3 region is CASSKVGTATYEQYF. CDR3 in DNA: TGTGCCAGCAGCAAAGTTGGAACAGCCACCTACGAGCAGTACTTC.

The chain couples TRBV2 to TRBJ1-1; the D is unclear. With 9 bases removed from V and 5 bases from J, the gap between germline ends came to 16 bases. Germline-derived CDR1 and CDR2 are SNHLY and FYNNEI. The CDR3 spans 13 residues. For the CDR3, the DNA is TGTGCCAGTAGCTCGGAGCAGCGGACTGAAGCTTTCTTT. Its translation is CASSSEQRTEAFF.

The V and J genes are TRBV7-8 and TRBJ2-3; TRBD2 is a possible D gene (6 bases). Trimming stripped 0 bases from V and 1 base from J, with 8 bases between. In germline, CDR1 is SGHVS, CDR2 FQNEAQ. The CDR3 is made up of 15 amino acids. CDR3 residues: CASSLARGGTDTQYF. For the CDR3, the DNA is TGTGCCAGCAGCTTAGCGCGGGGAGGCACAGATACGCAGTATTTT.

This chain links TRBV5-6 with TRBJ1-4, with unresolved D. V was shortened by 3 bases and J by 8 bases, with 17 bases between the two germline ends. The CDR3 has 15 residues. Germline V gene data show CDR1 as SGHDT and CDR2 as YYEEEE. For the CDR3, the DNA is TGTGCCAGCAGCTCCAACGGGTTACGTAGCGAAAAACTGTTTTTT. It yields the protein CASSSNGLRSEKLFF.

The J gene is TRBJ2-2, the V gene TRBV19; D remains ambiguous. The CDR3 is 12 amino acids. CDR1 and CDR2 from the germline V gene are LNHDA and SQIVND (reference sequence). The ends were cut back, 5 bases at V and 5 bases at J, with 6 bases in the middle. The CDR3 sequence is CASSLSTGELFF. The CDR3 DNA is TGTGCCAGTAGTCTCTCGACCGGGGAGCTGTTTTTT.

The V gene is TRBV7-3, the J gene TRBJ2-1, with 11 bases identical to TRBD2. Germline V gene data show CDR1 as SGHTA and CDR2 as FQGTGA. Trimming cost V 5 bases and J 4 bases; bases outside gene matches: 4. The CDR3 has 15 residues. CDR3: CASSQLAGVYNEQFF. DNA of the CDR3: TGTGCCAGCAGCCAACTAGCGGGAGTGTACAATGAGCAGTTCTTC.

This chain uses TRBV18 with TRBJ2-2; D is perhaps TRBD2 (5 bases). Per the germline V gene, CDR1 is KGHSH and CDR2 is LQKENI. V lost 4 bases and J 8 bases, leaving 17 bases between the germline ends. There are 15 residues in the CDR3. The CDR3 region is CASSQTELVPGELFF. In DNA, the CDR3 is TGTGCCAGCTCACAAACTGAACTAGTTCCGGGGGAGCTGTTTTTT.

V and J are TRBV18 and TRBJ2-7; TRBD2 matches at 8 bases. Unmatched junction bases numbered 3, after V lost 0 bases and J lost 2 bases. The CDR3 sequence is 15 residues long. The germline V gene has CDR1 KGHSH and CDR2 LQKENI. The CDR3 reads CASSPPSAGAYEQYF. The CDR3 nucleotides read TGTGCCAGCTCACCACCCTCAGCGGGGGCCTACGAGCAGTACTTC.

The V gene is TRBV27, the J gene TRBJ2-5; weak D call: TRBD2 (6 bases). V lost 2 bases, J lost 5 bases, and 15 bases lay in between. The CDR3 consists of 15 residues. CDR1 MNHEY and CDR2 SMNVEV come from the germline V gene (reference sequence). The CDR3 region has the DNA TGTGCCAGCAGTTTAGCTGGACGGGAGCGGGAGACCCAGTACTTC. This codes for CASSLAGRERETQYF.

This rearrangement joins TRBV4-1 to TRBJ1-2; TRBD1 might be the D (5 bases). In germline, CDR1 is MGHRA, CDR2 YSYEKL. The CDR3 loop spans 18 amino acids. V lost 1 base, J lost 0 bases, and 18 bases lay in between. The CDR3 nucleotides read TGCGCCAGCAGCCAAGTCCCAAATGCTGGACAAGCTAACTATGGCTACACCTTC. It encodes CASSQVPNAGQANYGYTF.

The chain links TRBV6-5 to TRBJ1-1; 7 bases fit TRBD1. V shed 6 bases and J 3 bases; nucleotides not matched to a gene: 10. CDR3 length: 15 residues. CDR1 and CDR2 (germline): MNHEY, SVGAGI. As DNA, the CDR3 is TGTGCCAGCAGGGCTGACAGGGTGCCGGACACTGAAGCTTTCTTT. It translates to CASRADRVPDTEAFF.

This chain links TRBV4-2 with TRBJ1-4; no reliable D call. Germline values: CDR1 LGHNA, CDR2 YNFKEQ. The V end was cut by 1 base, the J end by 4 bases, with 7 bases between. CDR3 length: 14 amino acids. CDR3 protein: CASSQGPDNEKLFF. In nucleotides, the CDR3 is TGTGCCAGCAGCCAAGGGCCAGATAATGAAAAACTGTTTTTT.

This chain uses TRBV24-1 with TRBJ2-5; perhaps TRBD2 as D (6 bases). This CDR3 has 15 amino acids. V lost 3 bases and J 2 bases, leaving 12 bases between the germline ends. In germline, CDR1 is KGHDR, CDR2 SFDVKD. The CDR3 DNA is TGTGCCACCAGTGATCTGGGGGGACCACAAGAGACCCAGTACTTC. Its protein product is CATSDLGGPQETQYF.

The chain recombines TRBV6-1 with TRBJ1-5, with a possible D match to TRBD1 (5 bases). V lost 4 bases to trimming and J lost 1 base, with 17 bases between them. Germline V CDR1 and CDR2: MNHNS, SASEGT. CDR3 length: 17 amino acids. In DNA form, the CDR3 reads TGTGCCAGCAGTGTGGATGTGGCAGGGCTGAGCAATCAGCCCCAGCATTTT. Its protein product is CASSVDVAGLSNQPQHF.

This clone has more than one count but fewer than ten. The chain is built from TRBV2 and TRBJ2-7; 9 nucleotides line up with TRBD1. The CDR3 covers 13 residues. J lost 3 bases, V lost 8 bases, and 5 bases had no gene match. Germline CDR1 is SNHLY and CDR2 is FYNNEI. The CDR3 here is CASLTGGGYEQYF. The CDR3 DNA reads TGTGCCAGCTTGACAGGGGGTGGCTACGAGCAGTACTTC. Full variable domain (missing parts from reference TRBV2 and TRBJ2-7): EPEVTQTPSHQVTQMGQEVILRCVPISNHLYFYWYRQILGQKVEFLVSFYNNEISEKSEIFDDQFSVERPDGSNFTLKIRSTKLEDSAMYFCASLTGGGYEQYFGPGTRLTVT.

In this sample, this clone is medium-sized. The V call is TRBV27, the J call TRBJ2-7, with unresolved D. The germline V gene has CDR1 MNHEY and CDR2 SMNVEV (reference sequence). The CDR3 runs 13 residues. Trimming shortened V by 3 bases and J by 4 bases, and 10 bases separated the two germline ends. The CDR3 spells CASSFGPSYEQYF. The CDR3 DNA follows: TGTGCCAGCAGTTTTGGGCCTTCTTACGAGCAGTACTTC.

The chain links TRBV18 to TRBJ1-2, with 9 bases fitting TRBD1. Germline trimming cut 2 bases from V and 0 bases from J; bases unmatched to any gene: 7. CDR3 length: 17 residues. The germline CDR1 and CDR2 sequences are KGHSH and LQKENI. Here the CDR3 reads CASSPIGTGNSNYGYTF. CDR3 nucleotide sequence: TGTGCCAGCTCACCAATCGGGACAGGGAACTCTAACTATGGCTACACCTTC.

The rearrangement uses TRBV29-1 and TRBJ2-1; the D is unclear. Per germline, CDR1 SQVTM and CDR2 ANQGSEA. The CDR3 covers 13 residues. The V and J ends lost 4 bases and 7 bases respectively, with 14 bases between them. In DNA form, the CDR3 reads TGCAGCGTTGTCGGCGCGGAGTGGAATGAGCAGTTCTTC. Translation: CSVVGAEWNEQFF.

This clone came up a few times. The J gene is TRBJ2-1, the V gene TRBV9; D is possibly TRBD1 (6 bases). The ends were cut back, 2 bases at V and 5 bases at J, with 17 bases in the middle. Per the germline V gene, CDR1 is SGDLS and CDR2 is YYNGEE. This CDR3 is 16 amino acids long. CDR3 in DNA: TGTGCCAGCAGCGTGCGGGCAGGGGAGCGCCACAATGAGCAGTTCTTC. Translating gives CASSVRAGERHNEQFF.